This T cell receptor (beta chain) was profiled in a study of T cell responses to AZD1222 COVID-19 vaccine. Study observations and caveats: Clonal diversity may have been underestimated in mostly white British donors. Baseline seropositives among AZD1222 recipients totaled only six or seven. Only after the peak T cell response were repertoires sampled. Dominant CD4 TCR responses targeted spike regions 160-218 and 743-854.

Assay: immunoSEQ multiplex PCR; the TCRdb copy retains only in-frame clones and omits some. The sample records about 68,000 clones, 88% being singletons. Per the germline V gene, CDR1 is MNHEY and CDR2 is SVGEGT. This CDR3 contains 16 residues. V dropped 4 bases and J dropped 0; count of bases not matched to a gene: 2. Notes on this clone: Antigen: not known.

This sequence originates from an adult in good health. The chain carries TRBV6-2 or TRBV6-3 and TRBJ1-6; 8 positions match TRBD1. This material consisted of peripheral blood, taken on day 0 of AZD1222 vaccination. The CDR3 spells CASSFDRGSYNSPLHF. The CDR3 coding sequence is TGTGCCAGCAGTTTCGACAGGGGCTCCTATAATTCACCCCTCCACTTT.